A selection of T cell receptor beta chains follows, all from one sample in a study of early stage breast cancer tumors. TCRdb's table, derived via immunoSEQ multiplex PCR, lists solely in-frame clones and lacks some. The profile shows fewer than 70,000 clones, approximately 84% of them singletons. The sequencing input was blood. Every receptor here comes from a person aged 40-50 years with breast cancer. Each CDR3 is given with its conserved first and last residue. D genes are given only for firm matches. Clone size is shown for a subset of rows, as once, few, many or a class of expanded clone.

J: TRBJ2-2; V: TRBV28; size: -; D: -; CDR3: CASSLGVETGELFF; DNA: TGTGCCAGCAGTTTAGGGGTAGAAACCGGGGAGCTGTTTTTT
J: TRBJ1-3; V: TRBV7-9; size: few; D: -; CDR3: CASSLRGNTIYF; DNA: TGTGCCAGCAGCTTACGGGGAAACACCATATATTTT
J: TRBJ1-5; V: TRBV19; size: -; D: -; CDR3: CASSIRAAYSNQPQHF; DNA: TGTGCCAGTAGTATAAGGGCAGCATATAGCAATCAGCCCCAGCATTTT
J: TRBJ1-4; V: TRBV18; size: -; D: TRBD1; CDR3: CASSRDRGNEKLFF; DNA: TGTGCCAGCTCCCGAGACAGGGGTAATGAAAAACTGTTTTTT
J: TRBJ1-2; V: TRBV15; size: -; D: -; CDR3: CATSREGIYGYTF; DNA: TGTGCCACCAGCAGAGAGGGAATCTATGGCTACACCTTC
J: TRBJ1-2; V: TRBV28; size: -; D: TRBD1; CDR3: CASSPGGVNYGYTF; DNA: TGTGCCAGCAGTCCAGGGGGCGTGAACTATGGCTACACCTTC
J: TRBJ2-2; V: TRBV5-6; size: -; D: -; CDR3: CASSFGGSQLFF; DNA: TGTGCCAGCAGCTTCGGTGGCTCGCAGCTGTTTTTT
J: TRBJ1-5; V: TRBV12-5; size: -; D: -; CDR3: CASGLGDEGQPQHF; DNA: TGTGCTAGTGGTTTGGGGGACGAGGGACAGCCCCAGCATTTT
J: TRBJ2-1; V: TRBV7-8; size: -; D: -; CDR3: CASSFIIDSNEQFF; DNA: TGTGCCAGCAGCTTTATTATCGACAGCAATGAGCAGTTCTTC
J: TRBJ1-4; V: TRBV29-1; size: once; D: -; CDR3: CSVPAGGRSNEKLFF; DNA: TGCAGCGTCCCAGCGGGAGGGCGGTCCAATGAAAAACTGTTTTTT
J: TRBJ2-7; V: TRBV5-6; size: few; D: TRBD1; CDR3: CASSWGTAGEQYF; DNA: TGTGCCAGCAGCTGGGGGACAGCCGGCGAGCAGTACTTC
J: TRBJ2-3; V: TRBV21-1; size: -; D: -; CDR3: CASKWLARMSDTQYF; DNA: TGTGCCAGCAAGTGGCTAGCGCGGATGTCAGATACGCAGTATTTT
J: TRBJ2-7; V: TRBV19; size: -; D: -; CDR3: CASSIGRGSSYEQYF; DNA: TGTGCCAGTAGTATAGGGAGGGGGAGCTCCTACGAGCAGTACTTC
J: TRBJ2-2; V: TRBV12-1; size: -; D: -; CDR3: CASSRTGNTGELFF; DNA: TGTGCCAGCAGCAGGACAGGGAACACCGGGGAGCTGTTTTTT
J: TRBJ2-2; V: TRBV5-8; size: -; D: -; CDR3: CASSLAGRVGELFF; DNA: TGTGCCAGCAGCTTGGCCGGCAGGGTCGGGGAGCTGTTTTTT
J: TRBJ2-7; V: TRBV9; size: -; D: -; CDR3: CASSVEGDNYEQYF; DNA: TGTGCCAGCAGCGTAGAGGGGGACAACTACGAGCAGTACTTC
J: TRBJ2-7; V: TRBV18; size: -; D: -; CDR3: CASSPLPKNGEQYF; DNA: TGTGCCAGCTCACCACTGCCAAAAAATGGGGAGCAGTACTTC
J: TRBJ1-5; V: TRBV28; size: -; D: -; CDR3: CASSLRLVGNQPQHF; DNA: TGTGCCAGCAGTTTAAGGTTAGTCGGCAATCAGCCCCAGCATTTT
J: TRBJ1-2; V: TRBV6-5; size: -; D: -; CDR3: CASSYSHGGGAGGYTF; DNA: TGTGCCAGCAGTTACTCTCACGGGGGAGGGGCTGGTGGCTACACCTTC
J: TRBJ1-5; V: TRBV5-1; size: -; D: -; CDR3: CASSLGYSNQPQHF; DNA: TGCGCCAGCAGCTTGGGGTATAGCAATCAGCCCCAGCATTTT
J: TRBJ2-7; V: TRBV7-9; size: -; D: TRBD2; CDR3: CASLTSGSLDGEQYF; DNA: TGTGCCAGCTTAACTAGCGGGAGTTTAGACGGCGAGCAGTACTTC
J: TRBJ1-2; V: TRBV21-1; size: -; D: -; CDR3: CASSKEVDRRGYTF; DNA: TGTGCCAGCAGCAAAGAGGTTGACAGGCGAGGCTACACCTTC
J: TRBJ2-4; V: TRBV11-2; size: few; D: -; CDR3: CASSLAGIENIQYF; DNA: TGTGCCAGCAGCTTAGCAGGGATAGAAAACATTCAGTACTTC
J: TRBJ2-1; V: TRBV11-2; size: -; D: TRBD1; CDR3: CASSPGQGTYNEQFF; DNA: TGTGCCAGCAGCCCAGGACAGGGGACATACAATGAGCAGTTCTTC
J: TRBJ2-6; V: TRBV19; size: -; D: -; CDR3: CASSPRGGSGANVLTF; DNA: TGTGCCAGTAGTCCGAGGGGGGGCTCTGGGGCCAACGTCCTGACTTTC
J: TRBJ1-5; V: TRBV19; size: -; D: -; CDR3: CASSSQRDQPQHF; DNA: TGTGCCAGTAGCTCACAGAGGGATCAGCCCCAGCATTTT
J: TRBJ2-7; V: TRBV14; size: -; D: -; CDR3: CASRAQGNYEQYF; DNA: TGTGCCAGCCGGGCCCAGGGGAACTACGAGCAGTACTTC
J: TRBJ1-1; V: TRBV29-1; size: -; D: TRBD1; CDR3: CSVTTFRDSYTEAFF; DNA: TGCAGCGTTACTACCTTCCGGGACAGTTACACTGAAGCTTTCTTT
J: TRBJ2-5; V: TRBV19; size: -; D: -; CDR3: CASSWSRQETQYF; DNA: TGTGCCAGTAGTTGGAGCCGCCAAGAGACCCAGTACTTC
J: TRBJ2-1; V: TRBV28; size: -; D: -; CDR3: CASSLAAYNEQFF; DNA: TGTGCCAGCAGTTTAGCTGCATACAATGAGCAGTTCTTC